Each of the 32 T cell receptor beta chains below was sequenced from the same sample in a study of blood T cell repertoires in COVID-19. Measured with immunoSEQ multiplex PCR; TCRdb has only the in-frame clones, and not every one. Of around 100,000 clones in the sample, 84% were seen once. The sequenced sample was peripheral blood. These receptors originate from a human donor in a cohort sampled during active COVID-19.

This clone appeared a single time. The rearrangement links TRBV5-1 to TRBJ1-2; 9 bases fit TRBD1. This CDR3 region has 13 residues. Germline V gene lookup returns CDR1 SGHRS and CDR2 YFSETQ. The junction had 5 bases not matched to a gene; V was cut back by 4 bases and J by 7 bases. The CDR3 loop reads CASSPGQGFGYTF. In DNA form, the CDR3 reads TGCGCCAGCAGCCCGGGACAGGGATTTGGCTACACCTTC.

The chain carries TRBV6-2 or TRBV6-3 and TRBJ2-5, with unresolved D. The germline V gene encodes CDR1 MNHEY and CDR2 SVGEGT. The V end was cut by 2 bases, the J end by 5 bases, with 9 bases between. The CDR3 extends over 13 amino acids. The CDR3 loop reads CASSYDGYETQYF. The CDR3 DNA is TGTGCCAGCAGTTACGACGGGTATGAGACCCAGTACTTC.

The chain has TRBV6-5 and TRBJ1-2; 9 nucleotides line up with TRBD1. Per the germline V gene, CDR1 is MNHEY and CDR2 is SVGAGI. The CDR3 is 13 amino acids. V was pared by 4 bases and J by 8 bases, with 5 bases of the junction left unmatched. This chain's CDR3 is CASSSGTGRGYTF. CDR3 in DNA: TGTGCCAGCAGTTCTGGGACAGGGCGAGGCTACACCTTC.

The V and J genes are TRBV5-1 and TRBJ2-3; maybe TRBD2 (5 bases). Germline CDR1 is SGHRS and CDR2 is YFSETQ. V gave up 7 bases and J gave up 6 bases, with 18 bases separating them. The CDR3 runs 14 residues. CDR3 sequence reads: CASRHMEAGDTQYF. The CDR3 nucleotides read TGCGCCAGCCGCCATATGGAGGCCGGGGATACGCAGTATTTT.

This clone has just one count. V is TRBV7-3 and J is TRBJ2-1, with 16 bases lining up with TRBD2. The CDR3 loop spans 16 amino acids. Looked up from germline, CDR1 is SGHTA and CDR2 is FQGTGA. Trimming removed 4 bases from V and 9 bases from J; junction bases left unmatched: 6. In DNA, the CDR3 is TGTGCCAGCAGCTCAGGGACTAGCGGGGGGGCTGGTGAGCAGTTCTTC. Translating gives CASSSGTSGGAGEQFF.

This clone has at least ten counts. The chain links TRBV19 to TRBJ2-2; TRBD1 might be the D (5 bases). The CDR3 extends over 14 amino acids. Looked up from germline, CDR1 is LNHDA and CDR2 is SQIVND (reference sequence). Trimming removed 10 bases at V and 4 bases at J, with 16 bases between. Written as DNA, the CDR3 is TGTGCCACCAAACTTCGTCAGGGCACCGGGGAGCTGTTTTTT. Residues: CATKLRQGTGELFF.

V gene TRBV15 combines with J gene TRBJ1-3; D gene unclear. The CDR3 is 17 residues long. CDR1 LNHNV and CDR2 YYDKDF come from the germline V gene (reference sequence). Trimming took off 0 bases at V and 0 bases at J, with 12 bases between the two ends. CDR3 region: CATSRDRGRSSGNTIYF. CDR3 DNA: TGTGCCACCAGCAGAGATCGCGGGAGGAGCTCTGGAAACACCATATATTTT.

In this sample, this clone turned up once. V is TRBV4-1 and J is TRBJ1-5; D call uncertain. Trimming removed 1 base at V and 5 bases at J, with 9 bases between. Looked up from germline, CDR1 is MGHRA and CDR2 is YSYEKL. The CDR3 has 14 residues. CDR3 coding DNA: TGCGCCAGCAGCCAAGTGGCAGGCGATCAGCCCCAGCATTTT. This translates into CASSQVAGDQPQHF.

This clone was found once. The chain employs TRBV5-5 and TRBJ1-4, with D perhaps matching TRBD1 (6 bases). V lost 4 bases and J lost 5, with 9 bases in between. CDR1 SGHKS and CDR2 YYEKEE come from the germline V gene (reference sequence). The CDR3 is 13 amino acids. This CDR3 reads CASSSQGNEKLFF. The CDR3 coding sequence is TGTGCCAGCAGCAGTCAGGGGAATGAAAAACTGTTTTTT.

The V call is TRBV30, the J call TRBJ2-5; TRBD2 matches 7 bases. The trim removed 2 bases at V and 1 base at J, leaving 4 bases unmatched. There are 14 residues in the CDR3. Germline V gives CDR1 GTSNPN, CDR2 SVGIG (reference sequence). The CDR3 protein is CAWSRGGTQETQYF. CDR3 bases: TGTGCCTGGAGTCGCGGGGGAACCCAAGAGACCCAGTACTTC. Together with reference TRBV30 and TRBJ2-5, the CDR3 gives the full variable domain: SQTIHQWPATLVQPVGSPLSLECTVEGTSNPNLYWYRQAAGRGLQLLFYSVGIGQISSEVPQNLSASRPQDRQFILSSKKLLLSDSGFYLCAWSRGGTQETQYFGPGTRLLVL.

This chain connects TRBV4-1 to TRBJ1-4, with 11 bases identical to TRBD1. The CDR3 has 17 amino acids. CDR1 is MGHRA and CDR2 is YSYEKL in the germline V gene. The trim removed 4 bases at V and 7 bases at J, leaving 11 bases unmatched. The CDR3 here is CASSPGQGALGGEKLFF. DNA for the CDR3: TGCGCCAGCAGCCCAGGACAGGGGGCATTGGGGGGTGAAAAACTGTTTTTT.

This clone is a singleton in its sample. The gene calls are TRBV27 and TRBJ1-2; TRBD1 aligns across 8 bases. Germline assignment: CDR1 MNHEY and CDR2 SMNVEV (reference sequence). V shed 7 bases, J shed 2 bases, and the junction held 9 bases outside the gene matches. The length of the CDR3 is 15 residues. The CDR3 protein is CASKPYGQGNYGYTF. DNA for the CDR3: TGTGCCAGCAAACCTTACGGACAGGGCAACTATGGCTACACCTTC.

The J gene is TRBJ2-3, the V gene TRBV7-2, with D unresolved. The CDR3 extends over 15 amino acids. Germline loops: CDR1 SGHTA, CDR2 FQGNSA. V lost 3 bases, J lost 1 base, and 11 bases lay in between. CDR3 in amino acids: CASSLSLSRTDTQYF. In nucleotides, the CDR3 is TGTGCCAGCAGCTTGTCACTATCCCGCACAGATACGCAGTATTTT.

The chain links TRBV6-2 or TRBV6-3 to TRBJ2-2; 9 positions agree with TRBD1. Germline-derived CDR1 and CDR2 are MNHEY and SVGEGT. The V segment lost 0 bases and the J segment 5 bases; nucleotides outside the gene matches: 7. The CDR3 extends over 17 amino acids. DNA of the CDR3: TGTGCCAGCAGTTACTCGGGGACAGGGCCTGGAACCGGGGAGCTGTTTTTT. It yields the protein CASSYSGTGPGTGELFF.

This clone came up a few times. The V and J genes are TRBV7-8 and TRBJ2-5, with 10 bases matching TRBD2. Germline V lookup: CDR1 SGHVS, CDR2 FQNEAQ. Losses at the gene ends were 5 bases for V and 5 bases for J; bases not matched to a gene: 11. This CDR3 region has 16 residues. The CDR3 DNA is TGTGCCAGCAGCAGAGGAAGCGGGGGGGCCGGGGAGACCCAGTACTTC. Translated: CASSRGSGGAGETQYF.

The V call is TRBV7-9, the J call TRBJ2-3, with D perhaps matching TRBD2 (5 bases). The V end lost 4 bases, the J end lost 4 bases, and 9 bases lay between the germline ends. CDR1 and CDR2 from the germline V gene are SEHNR and FQNEAQ (reference sequence). The CDR3 sequence is 13 residues long. This CDR3 reads CASSSSGPDTQYF. As DNA, the CDR3 is TGTGCCAGCAGCTCGAGCGGACCAGATACGCAGTATTTT.

The chain carries TRBV18 and TRBJ1-1; 8 bases line up with TRBD1. This CDR3 contains 15 residues. CDR1 and CDR2 (germline): KGHSH, LQKENI. Germline trimming cut 3 bases from V and 0 bases from J; bases unmatched to any gene: 3. CDR3 coding DNA: TGTGCCAGCTCACCCTCGACAGGGGTGAACACTGAAGCTTTCTTT. It specifies CASSPSTGVNTEAFF.

V is TRBV5-1 and J is TRBJ2-2; TRBD2 matches 9 bases. The germline V gene encodes CDR1 SGHRS and CDR2 YFSETQ. Unmatched junction bases numbered 18, after V lost 4 bases and J lost 5 bases. The CDR3 runs to 19 residues. CDR3 bases: TGCGCCAGCAGCCTTGGTGGTAGCGGGGGCCGCTCGGGAACCGGGGAGCTGTTTTTT. This sequence encodes CASSLGGSGGRSGTGELFF.

This clone appeared a few times. The chain joins TRBV7-2 to TRBJ1-1; possibly TRBD1 for D (5 bases). CDR3 size: 14 residues. The V gene's germline CDR1 is SGHTA and CDR2 FQGNSA. Deletions cut 0 bases from V and 11 bases from J, with 16 bases between. CDR3 bases: TGTGCCAGCAGCTTAGCGTGGCAGGGTGGTTACGCTTTCTTT. Its protein product is CASSLAWQGGYAFF.

This clone was seen once. The chain couples TRBV4-2 to TRBJ2-3, with D perhaps matching TRBD2 (6 bases). The CDR3 is made up of 17 amino acids. Germline CDR1 LGHNA, CDR2 YNFKEQ. V was clipped by 0 bases and J by 2 bases, with 15 bases between them. DNA of the CDR3: TGTGCCAGCAGCCAAGAGGCGGGCGGGGCCCTCACAGATACGCAGTATTTT. This gives the protein CASSQEAGGALTDTQYF.

V gene TRBV7-2 combines with J gene TRBJ1-2; TRBD1 might be the D (6 bases). The CDR3 sequence is 12 residues long. The germline V gene encodes CDR1 SGHTA and CDR2 FQGNSA. V dropped 6 bases and J dropped 4 bases, with 9 bases sitting between them. CDR3 region: CASRTGSYGYTF. For the CDR3, the DNA is TGTGCCAGCAGAACAGGGAGCTATGGCTACACCTTC.

The chain couples TRBV6-6 to TRBJ1-3; 7 bases align to TRBD1. The V gene end was trimmed by 5 bases and the J gene end by 5 bases; junction bases not matched to a gene: 18. The length of the CDR3 is 18 residues. Germline values: CDR1 MNHNY, CDR2 SVGAGI (reference sequence). The CDR3 loop reads CASSPLTSGTVIRNTIYF. The CDR3 DNA is TGTGCCAGCAGTCCACTCACTTCCGGGACAGTGATCCGAAACACCATATATTTT.

The CDR3 is CASSGGQLYTGELFF. The CDR3 bases are TGTGCCAGTAGTGGGGGACAGCTCTACACCGGGGAGCTGTTTTTT. The chain carries TRBV19 and TRBJ2-2; TRBD1 matches at 7 bases. CDR1 is LNHDA and CDR2 is SQIVND in the germline V gene (reference sequence). CDR3 size: 15 residues. Trimming removed 5 bases from V and 3 bases from J; junction bases left unmatched: 6.

The V and J genes are TRBV7-2 and TRBJ2-7, with 7 nucleotides matching TRBD2. The CDR3 totals 12 residues. Germline V CDR1 and CDR2: SGHTA, FQGNSA. With 5 bases clipped from V and 10 bases from J, the junction kept 8 bases outside the gene matches. The CDR3 DNA follows: TGTGCCAGCAGCGTGGGGGGGGTGGAACAGTACTTC. Translating gives CASSVGGVEQYF.

The chain employs TRBV6-1 and TRBJ1-5; 9 bases map to TRBD1. This CDR3 has 16 residues. The V segment lost 3 bases and the J segment 0 bases; nucleotides outside the gene matches: 3. Germline CDR1 is MNHNS and CDR2 is SASEGT. CDR3 sequence: CASSDRQGGSNQPQHF. CDR3 coding DNA: TGTGCCAGCAGTGACCGACAGGGGGGTAGCAATCAGCCCCAGCATTTT.

This rearrangement joins TRBV4-3 to TRBJ1-2; 8 bases line up with TRBD1. The CDR3 has 15 amino acids. Germline V gene lookup returns CDR1 LGHNA and CDR2 YSLEER. With 0 bases clipped from V and 7 bases from J, the junction kept 7 bases outside the gene matches. The CDR3 is CASSQDWQGAVGYTF. The CDR3 DNA sequence: TGCGCCAGCAGCCAAGATTGGCAGGGGGCGGTTGGCTACACCTTC.

The rearrangement joins TRBV3-1 (or the pseudogene TRBV3-2) to TRBJ1-2, with TRBD1 matching 9 bases. With 4 bases clipped from V and 7 bases from J, the junction kept 13 bases outside the gene matches. The CDR3 is 16 amino acids. Germline V lookup: CDR1 LGHDT, CDR2 YNNKEL (reference sequence). Here the CDR3 DNA reads TGTGCCAGCAGCCCACCCGTCCGGTACAGGGGGCTTGGCTACACCTTC. Amino acid sequence: CASSPPVRYRGLGYTF.

V is TRBV9 and J is TRBJ2-1; TRBD2 matches 7 bases. CDR1 is SGDLS, CDR2 YYNGEE, per germline. Unmatched junction bases numbered 3, after V lost 1 base and J lost 2 bases. This CDR3 comprises 15 residues. The CDR3: CASSVQSGTYNEQFF. DNA for the CDR3: TGTGCCAGCAGCGTACAGAGCGGGACCTACAATGAGCAGTTCTTC.

CDR3 amino acids: CASSLVGLSTDTQYF. In DNA, the CDR3 is TGTGCCAGCAGCTTGGTCGGTCTCTCCACAGATACGCAGTATTTT. The chain couples TRBV5-4 to TRBJ2-3; D gene unclear. The germline V gene encodes CDR1 SGHNT and CDR2 YYREEE (reference sequence). With 0 bases removed from V and 2 bases from J, the gap between germline ends came to 10 bases. The CDR3 sequence is 15 residues long. The whole variable domain, filled in from reference TRBV5-4 and TRBJ2-3, reads ETGVTQSPTHLIKTRGQQVTLRCSSQSGHNTVSWYQQALGQGPQFIFQYYREEENGRGNFPPRFSGLQFPNYSSELNVNALELDDSALYLCASSLVGLSTDTQYFGPGTRLTVL.

This chain links TRBV5-1 with TRBJ2-3, with 10 bases identical to TRBD1. The CDR3 has 15 amino acids. Germline V CDR1 and CDR2: SGHRS, YFSETQ. The ends lost 2 bases at V and 5 bases at J; junction bases unmatched: 5. The CDR3 reads CASSFDRGLVDTQYF. The CDR3 bases are TGCGCCAGCAGCTTTGACAGGGGGCTGGTAGATACGCAGTATTTT. The whole variable domain, filled in from reference TRBV5-1 and TRBJ2-3, reads KAGVTQTPRYLIKTRGQQVTLSCSPISGHRSVSWYQQTPGQGLQFLFEYFSETQRNKGNFPGRFSGRQFSNSRSEMNVSTLELGDSALYLCASSFDRGLVDTQYFGPGTRLTVL.

The rearrangement joins TRBV7-6 to TRBJ2-1; 11 bases line up with TRBD1. The CDR3 sequence is 15 residues long. V dropped 6 bases and J dropped 6; count of bases not matched to a gene: 7. CDR1 and CDR2 (germline): SGHVS, FNYEAQ. The CDR3 loop is CASRAGTGGGNEQFF. The CDR3 DNA is TGTGCCAGCAGGGCCGGGACAGGGGGAGGCAATGAGCAGTTCTTC.

CDR3 sequence reads: CASSYSGVSNYGYTF. In DNA form, the CDR3 reads TGTGCCAGCAGTTATAGCGGCGTTTCTAACTATGGCTACACCTTC. The chain is built from TRBV6-5 and TRBJ1-2, with no clear D. The V gene's germline CDR1 is MNHEY and CDR2 SVGAGI. The V end was cut by 3 bases, the J end by 0 bases, with 11 bases between. There are 15 residues in the CDR3.